This record looks at one TCR beta chain sequence and its context. The data are from a study of blood T cell repertoires in COVID-19. Overall study: Samples taken during acute and convalescent COVID-19 were collected in the United States, Italy and Spain. Nucleic acid was either cDNA or gDNA, and it came from T cells, B-cell-depleted T cells, or PBMCs.

Sequencing used immunoSEQ multiplex PCR; TCRdb keeps in-frame clones, though not all of them. The profile shows 30,000 to 50,000 clones, about 89% of them singletons. The CDR3 loop spans 18 amino acids. The ends lost 3 bases at V and 5 bases at J; junction bases unmatched: 15. Germline CDR1 SGHRS, CDR2 YFSETQ. The sequencing input was peripheral blood. The receptor comes from a woman aged 25 to 39 in a cohort sampled during active COVID-19. V is TRBV5-1 and J is TRBJ2-5, with TRBD2 identical over 11 bases. Here the CDR3 reads CASSSVGLAGGSGETQYF. The CDR3 nucleotides are TGCGCCAGCAGCTCGGTAGGGCTAGCGGGAGGTTCAGGGGAGACCCAGTACTTC. Using reference TRBV5-1 and TRBJ2-5 for the parts outside the CDR3, the full variable domain is KAGVTQTPRYLIKTRGQQVTLSCSPISGHRSVSWYQQTPGQGLQFLFEYFSETQRNKGNFPGRFSGRQFSNSRSEMNVSTLELGDSALYLCASSSVGLAGGSGETQYFGPGTRLLVL.